This T cell receptor (beta chain) was obtained from a study of T cells in Graves' hyperthyroidism and ophthalmopathy. This clonotype was observed at least ten times. Recently diagnosed hyperthyroidism of less than 2 months' duration affected patients aged 18 to 65. At first hyperthyroidism diagnosis, before any ophthalmopathy symptoms, the blood sample was collected. What was amplified from RNA transcripts were TCR beta CDR3 regions. With the HTBI primer set, the TCR CDR3 went through a first round of RT-PCR. TCRdb re-analysed the multiplex PCR reads in MiXCR, keeping a single row per CDR3 protein. The repertoire holds 300,000 to 450,000 distinct CDR3 sequences, with around a sixth as singletons. Specimen: blood. This clonotype was sampled from a woman under 30 with Graves' hyperthyroidism that later progressed to Graves' ophthalmopathy.

CDR3 sequence reads: CASSPLQETQYF. The CDR3 coding sequence is TGTGCCAGCTCACCACTTCAAGAGACCCAGTACTTC. The V call is TRBV18, the J call TRBJ2-5; D call uncertain. Between the trimmed V and J ends, which lost 1 base and 2 bases, there was a span of 2 bases. CDR1 KGHSH and CDR2 LQKENI come from the germline V gene. This CDR3 is built from 12 residues.